These T cell receptor beta chains were read from a single sample in a study of cytomegalovirus exposure and HLA in healthy donors. The table came from immunoSEQ multiplex PCR; TCRdb's copy has only in-frame clones and leaves some out. The sample holds 100,000 to 150,000 clones, around four fifths seen once. The sequencing input was PBMCs. The receptor set was obtained from a man between 60 and 75 years old in good health and CMV-seropositive. Each CDR3 is given with its conserved first and last residue. Each record gives: V gene, clone size, D gene, J gene, CDR3 DNA, CDR3 protein. D genes are given only for firm matches. For some rows the clone size is stated as once, few or many, or as a class when expanded; others skip it.

V gene: TRBV10-3; clone size: NA; D gene: NA; J gene: TRBJ1-6; CDR3 DNA: TGTGCCATCAGTGAGTCCTTGGGACAAGGGAATTCACCCCTCCACTTT; CDR3 protein: CAISESLGQGNSPLHF
V gene: TRBV19; clone size: NA; D gene: TRBD1; J gene: TRBJ1-2; CDR3 DNA: TGTGCCAGTAGTACCCAATCGACAGGGGCTATCTATGGCTACACCTTC; CDR3 protein: CASSTQSTGAIYGYTF
V gene: TRBV27; clone size: few; D gene: TRBD1; J gene: TRBJ1-2; CDR3 DNA: TGTGCCAGCAATAAGCAGGGGACAGGGGGCAACTATGGCTACACCTTC; CDR3 protein: CASNKQGTGGNYGYTF
V gene: TRBV6-5; clone size: NA; D gene: NA; J gene: TRBJ2-3; CDR3 DNA: TGTGCCAGCAGAGAGCCGCACACAGATACGCAGTATTTT; CDR3 protein: CASREPHTDTQYF
V gene: TRBV14; clone size: NA; D gene: TRBD1; J gene: TRBJ1-2; CDR3 DNA: TGTGCCAGCAGCCGGGGACTCGGGACAGCTAACTATGGCTACACCTTC; CDR3 protein: CASSRGLGTANYGYTF
V gene: TRBV7-3; clone size: NA; D gene: NA; J gene: TRBJ2-1; CDR3 DNA: TGTGCCAGCAGCCCTAGCGTAAGCTCCTACAATGAGCAGTTCTTC; CDR3 protein: CASSPSVSSYNEQFF
V gene: TRBV11-3; clone size: NA; D gene: TRBD1; J gene: TRBJ2-5; CDR3 DNA: TGTGCCAGCAGCCTACAGGGGGGCCAAGAGACCCAGTACTTC; CDR3 protein: CASSLQGGQETQYF
V gene: TRBV28; clone size: NA; D gene: NA; J gene: TRBJ1-6; CDR3 DNA: TGTGCCAGCAGTGTCTTCTCCTCCTTCTCCTATAATTCACCCCTCCACTTT; CDR3 protein: CASSVFSSFSYNSPLHF
V gene: TRBV2; clone size: NA; D gene: TRBD2; J gene: TRBJ2-7; CDR3 DNA: TGTGCCAGCAGTCCAGCGGGGTACGAGCAGTACTTC; CDR3 protein: CASSPAGYEQYF
V gene: TRBV5-5; clone size: few; D gene: NA; J gene: TRBJ1-1; CDR3 DNA: TGTGCCAGCAGCCCTTCTGTTGGCTCACAGGGTAACACTGAAGCTTTCTTT; CDR3 protein: CASSPSVGSQGNTEAFF
V gene: TRBV7-9; clone size: NA; D gene: NA; J gene: TRBJ1-1; CDR3 DNA: TGTTCCAGCAGCTTACGAGAGGCTTTCTTT; CDR3 protein: CSSSLREAFF
V gene: TRBV11-3; clone size: NA; D gene: TRBD2; J gene: TRBJ2-1; CDR3 DNA: TGTGCCAGCAGCCCGGTGGGCGGGAGTAACGACAATGAGCAGTTCTTC; CDR3 protein: CASSPVGGSNDNEQFF
V gene: TRBV27; clone size: NA; D gene: NA; J gene: TRBJ2-3; CDR3 DNA: TGTGCCAGCAGGAGGGACTTACCCACAGATACGCAGTATTTT; CDR3 protein: CASRRDLPTDTQYF
V gene: TRBV10-1; clone size: NA; D gene: NA; J gene: TRBJ2-7; CDR3 DNA: TGCGCCAGCAGTTCAGGGTACGAGCAGTACTTC; CDR3 protein: CASSSGYEQYF
V gene: TRBV18; clone size: once; D gene: NA; J gene: TRBJ2-7; CDR3 DNA: TGTGCCAGCTCACCTGACGGGGGGCGGTACGAGCAGTACTTC; CDR3 protein: CASSPDGGRYEQYF
V gene: TRBV6-5; clone size: NA; D gene: NA; J gene: TRBJ1-3; CDR3 DNA: TGTGCCAGCAGAGCAGGGACTGGAAACACCATATATTTT; CDR3 protein: CASRAGTGNTIYF
V gene: TRBV5-6; clone size: NA; D gene: NA; J gene: TRBJ1-2; CDR3 DNA: TGTGCCAGCAGCTTACGCCGGACACGATCCTATGGCTACACCTTC; CDR3 protein: CASSLRRTRSYGYTF
V gene: TRBV6-1; clone size: many; D gene: NA; J gene: TRBJ2-7; CDR3 DNA: TGTGCCAGCGTCGATTTAGCTGCTGCGGTGGACGAGCAGTACTTC; CDR3 protein: CASVDLAAAVDEQYF
V gene: TRBV19; clone size: NA; D gene: TRBD1; J gene: TRBJ2-3; CDR3 DNA: TGTGCCAGTAGTTCCCGGGGTGGGACAGCAGAGAGGGATACGCAGTATTTT; CDR3 protein: CASSSRGGTAERDTQYF
V gene: TRBV28; clone size: NA; D gene: TRBD2; J gene: TRBJ2-3; CDR3 DNA: TGTGCCAGCAGTTCCCCCGGGGGGGGGCGAAGAGATACGCAGTATTTT; CDR3 protein: CASSSPGGGRRDTQYF
V gene: TRBV6-5; clone size: NA; D gene: NA; J gene: TRBJ1-4; CDR3 DNA: TGTGCCAGCAGTAACACGTGGTATGGTGAAAAACTGTTTTTT; CDR3 protein: CASSNTWYGEKLFF
V gene: TRBV19; clone size: NA; D gene: TRBD2; J gene: TRBJ2-5; CDR3 DNA: TGTGCCAGTAGGCCTAAAGGGACTAGGGAGACCCAGTACTTC; CDR3 protein: CASRPKGTRETQYF
V gene: TRBV2; clone size: NA; D gene: TRBD1; J gene: TRBJ2-7; CDR3 DNA: TGTGCCAGCCACCGGGACAGGGGGACCTACGAGCAGTACTTC; CDR3 protein: CASHRDRGTYEQYF
V gene: TRBV27; clone size: NA; D gene: NA; J gene: TRBJ1-4; CDR3 DNA: TGTGCCAGCAGTTTAGAACGGCGGGAAAAACTGTTTTTT; CDR3 protein: CASSLERREKLFF
V gene: TRBV7-9; clone size: NA; D gene: NA; J gene: TRBJ1-4; CDR3 DNA: TGTGCCAGCAGCTTAGTTTCCAGGGGTGAAAAACTGTTTTTT; CDR3 protein: CASSLVSRGEKLFF
V gene: TRBV19; clone size: few; D gene: NA; J gene: TRBJ1-4; CDR3 DNA: TGTGCCAGTAGTGTTAGAGGGACAAACCGTAATGAAAAACTGTTTTTT; CDR3 protein: CASSVRGTNRNEKLFF
V gene: TRBV18; clone size: once; D gene: NA; J gene: TRBJ1-2; CDR3 DNA: TGTGCCAGCTCACCACCGGTGGGGCAAGGTGGCTACACCTTC; CDR3 protein: CASSPPVGQGGYTF
V gene: TRBV11-1; clone size: NA; D gene: TRBD2; J gene: TRBJ2-7; CDR3 DNA: TGTGCCAGCAGCGCCCCAGGCGGTCGGGGGGGTGAGCAGTACTTC; CDR3 protein: CASSAPGGRGGEQYF
V gene: TRBV7-9; clone size: once; D gene: TRBD1; J gene: TRBJ2-2; CDR3 DNA: TGTTCCAGCAGCCCCGTCGGACAGGGGAGCACCGGGGAGCTGTTTTTT; CDR3 protein: CSSSPVGQGSTGELFF
V gene: TRBV11-3; clone size: NA; D gene: NA; J gene: TRBJ2-2; CDR3 DNA: TGTGCCAGCAGCCATTCCGTAGACAGAGTGATTGGAGGGGAGCTGTTTTTT; CDR3 protein: CASSHSVDRVIGGELFF
V gene: TRBV7-9; clone size: NA; D gene: TRBD1; J gene: TRBJ1-1; CDR3 DNA: TGTGCCAGCAGCGCCAGACAGGGAAACACTGAAGCTTTCTTT; CDR3 protein: CASSARQGNTEAFF
V gene: TRBV11-1; clone size: NA; D gene: NA; J gene: TRBJ2-7; CDR3 DNA: TGTGCCAGCAGCCCACCCCCATCGACTTCCCGCTACGAGCAGTACTTC; CDR3 protein: CASSPPPSTSRYEQYF
V gene: TRBV5-8; clone size: NA; D gene: NA; J gene: TRBJ1-1; CDR3 DNA: TGTGCCAGCAGCTTGGATCAGAACACTGAAGCTTTCTTT; CDR3 protein: CASSLDQNTEAFF
V gene: TRBV4-2; clone size: few; D gene: NA; J gene: TRBJ2-4; CDR3 DNA: TGTGCCAGCAGCCAGGCAGCCAAAAACATTCAGTACTTC; CDR3 protein: CASSQAAKNIQYF
V gene: TRBV6-5; clone size: NA; D gene: TRBD1; J gene: TRBJ1-3; CDR3 DNA: TGTGCCAGCGGAAGCACAGGGGCGAGTGGAAACACCATATATTTT; CDR3 protein: CASGSTGASGNTIYF
V gene: TRBV11-2; clone size: NA; D gene: NA; J gene: TRBJ1-4; CDR3 DNA: TGTGCCAGCAGCCCCCAACACAGGGACCATGAAAAACTGTTTTTT; CDR3 protein: CASSPQHRDHEKLFF
V gene: TRBV10-3; clone size: NA; D gene: NA; J gene: TRBJ1-2; CDR3 DNA: TGTGCCATCAGTGCACAGGAGAACTATGGCTACACCTTC; CDR3 protein: CAISAQENYGYTF
V gene: TRBV5-1; clone size: NA; D gene: TRBD2; J gene: TRBJ2-7; CDR3 DNA: TGCGCCAGCAGCTCCGGGACTAGCGGCACCTTGGACGAGCAGTACTTC; CDR3 protein: CASSSGTSGTLDEQYF
V gene: TRBV25-1; clone size: NA; D gene: NA; J gene: TRBJ1-5; CDR3 DNA: TGTGCCAGCGGGTGGGGGCATCAGCCCCAGCATTTT; CDR3 protein: CASGWGHQPQHF
V gene: TRBV2; clone size: once; D gene: NA; J gene: TRBJ1-5; CDR3 DNA: TGTGCCAGCAGTGACAGGGTTTACAATCAGCCCCAGCATTTT; CDR3 protein: CASSDRVYNQPQHF
V gene: TRBV19; clone size: NA; D gene: NA; J gene: TRBJ2-4; CDR3 DNA: TGTGCCAGTAGTATAGTCGGCGGAAAAAACATTCAGTACTTC; CDR3 protein: CASSIVGGKNIQYF
V gene: TRBV18; clone size: NA; D gene: NA; J gene: TRBJ2-1; CDR3 DNA: TGTGCCAGCTCTCAGGGAATGGGTGAGCAGTTCTTC; CDR3 protein: CASSQGMGEQFF